These T cell receptor beta chains were read from a single sample in a study of CD8+ T cells in alopecia areata. Generated by immunoSEQ multiplex PCR, the TCRdb table keeps only in-frame clones and is missing some. Of a few hundred thousand clones in the sample, 50% to 60% were seen once. The sequences come from CD4+ T cells sorted from blood, collected at week 4, from a patient treated with tofacitinib. The origin of the receptors is a human donor with alopecia areata. The CDR3 runs from the conserved cysteine through the conserved F or W. A D gene is named only where the DNA matches it firmly. Some rows mark clone size as missing; the rest say once, few, many or name a class of expanded clone.

CDR3,DNA,J,D,V,size
CASSRKAFSQGGLFF,TGTGCCAGCTCACGTAAGGCCTTCTCACAAGGGGGGCTGTTTTTT,TRBJ2-2,.,TRBV9,few
CASSLFGTGGYEQYF,TGTGCCAGCAGCCTCTTTGGGACAGGGGGCTACGAGCAGTACTTC,TRBJ2-7,TRBD1,TRBV7-2,many
CASSPQRSYEQYF,TGTGCCAGCAGTCCACAGAGATCCTACGAGCAGTACTTC,TRBJ2-7,.,TRBV27,.
CASSVTGDGANVLTF,TGTGCCAGTAGTGTTACAGGGGATGGGGCCAACGTCCTGACTTTC,TRBJ2-6,TRBD1,TRBV19,.
CAISYRSSYNEQFF,TGTGCCATCTCCTACCGCAGCTCCTACAATGAGCAGTTCTTC,TRBJ2-1,.,TRBV6-5,.
CSVEVGGVGTEAFF,TGCAGCGTTGAAGTAGGTGGCGTGGGGACTGAAGCTTTCTTT,TRBJ1-1,.,TRBV29-1,few
CASSLWTNTEAFF,TGTGCCAGCAGCTTATGGACTAACACTGAAGCTTTCTTT,TRBJ1-1,.,TRBV7-2,.
CASRKVGYGYTF,TGTGCCAGCAGAAAGGTTGGCTATGGCTACACCTTC,TRBJ1-2,.,TRBV27,.
CASSLGESSGNTIYF,TGTGCCAGCAGCCTCGGGGAAAGCTCTGGAAACACCATATATTTT,TRBJ1-3,.,TRBV9,.
CASNRDRTYEQYF,TGTGCCAGTAACCGGGACAGGACCTACGAGCAGTACTTC,TRBJ2-7,TRBD1,TRBV6-1,.
CASSAPGRHSGNTIYF,TGTGCCAGCAGCGCCCCGGGGCGGCACTCTGGAAACACCATATATTTT,TRBJ1-3,.,TRBV9,.
CASSMYTDTQYF,TGTGCCAGCAGCATGTACACAGATACGCAGTATTTT,TRBJ2-3,.,TRBV7-2,few
CASSPRTGNNYGYTF,TGTGCCAGCAGCCCTCGGACAGGGAATAACTATGGCTACACCTTC,TRBJ1-2,TRBD1,TRBV9,.
CASSPDPAGGGGYTF,TGTGCCAGCAGCCCGGACCCCGCCGGAGGTGGTGGCTACACCTTC,TRBJ1-2,.,TRBV5-6,.
CASRTRDAETQYF,TGTGCCAGCAGAACCCGGGACGCTGAGACCCAGTACTTC,TRBJ2-5,.,TRBV2,.
CASSLAPVVGGYTF,TGTGCCAGCAGCTTAGCCCCAGTAGTAGGCGGCTACACCTTC,TRBJ1-2,.,TRBV7-9,.
CASSLTQGAYGYTF,TGTGCCAGCAGCCTTACACAGGGGGCGTATGGCTACACCTTC,TRBJ1-2,TRBD1,TRBV11-2,.
CASSLSVAGEDEQFF,TGTGCCAGCAGCCTCTCCGTCGCGGGGGAGGATGAGCAGTTCTTC,TRBJ2-1,TRBD2,TRBV11-3,few
CASSGGTANTEAFF,TGCGCCAGCAGCGGAGGGACAGCGAACACTGAAGCTTTCTTT,TRBJ1-1,TRBD1,TRBV5-1,once
CASSLDPNNQPQHF,TGCGCCAGCAGCTTGGACCCCAACAATCAGCCCCAGCATTTT,TRBJ1-5,.,TRBV5-1,few
CAWSGTFTGELFF,TGTGCCTGGAGTGGGACCTTCACCGGGGAGCTGTTTTTT,TRBJ2-2,.,TRBV30,.
CAWSTGASNQPQHF,TGTGCCTGGAGTACAGGGGCTAGCAATCAGCCCCAGCATTTT,TRBJ1-5,TRBD1,TRBV30,.